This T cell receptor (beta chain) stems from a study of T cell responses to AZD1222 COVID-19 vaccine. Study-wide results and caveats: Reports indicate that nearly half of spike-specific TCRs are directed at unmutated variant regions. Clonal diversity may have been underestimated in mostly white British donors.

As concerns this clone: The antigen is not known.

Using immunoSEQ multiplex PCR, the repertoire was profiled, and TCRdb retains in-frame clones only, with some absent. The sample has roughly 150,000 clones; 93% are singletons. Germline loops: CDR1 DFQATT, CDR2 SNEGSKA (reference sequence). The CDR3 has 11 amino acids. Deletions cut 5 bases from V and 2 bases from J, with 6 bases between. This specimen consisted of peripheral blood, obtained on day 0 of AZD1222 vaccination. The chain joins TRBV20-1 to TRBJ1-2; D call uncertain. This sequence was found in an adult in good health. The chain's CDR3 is CSASGNYGYTF. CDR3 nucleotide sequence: TGCAGTGCTTCAGGAAACTATGGCTACACCTTC.